The rows below give T cell receptor beta chains drawn from one sample of a study of technical replicates of blood from four donors. Clones were sequenced by immunoSEQ multiplex PCR, and TCRdb holds only the in-frame ones, with some missing. Of about 70,000 clones listed, approximately 92% are singletons. The material sequenced was T cells isolated from PBMCs. These receptors were collected from a human donor in good health. CDR3s include the opening cysteine and the closing phenylalanine or tryptophan. Fields, in order: J gene, D gene, V gene, clone size, CDR3 protein, CDR3 DNA. D genes are given only for firm matches. Only part of the rows carry a size: once, few, many, or a class if the clone is expanded.

TRBJ2-4 | . | TRBV5-1 | . | CASSLQGQNIQYF | TGCGCCAGCAGTCTCCAGGGCCAAAACATTCAGTACTTC
TRBJ2-3 | . | TRBV11-3 | . | CASSLGFPRGDDTQYF | TGTGCCAGCAGCTTAGGGTTCCCCAGGGGGGACGATACGCAGTATTTT
TRBJ2-3 | TRBD2 | TRBV5-1 | . | CASSLVTSGLTDTQYF | TGCGCCAGCAGCTTAGTGACTAGCGGCCTCACAGATACGCAGTATTTT
TRBJ1-1 | . | TRBV6-1 | . | CASSNSRKTEAFF | TGTGCCAGCAGCAATTCCAGGAAAACTGAAGCTTTCTTT
TRBJ2-1 | TRBD1 | TRBV30 | . | CACYRGGEQFF | TGTGCCTGCTACAGGGGTGGCGAGCAGTTCTTC
TRBJ2-7 | . | TRBV6-5 | . | CASSYSGSLYEQYF | TGTGCCAGCAGTTACTCCGGGAGCCTCTACGAGCAGTACTTC
TRBJ1-1 | . | TRBV5-1 | . | CASSLAGTIVLNTEAFF | TGCGCCAGCAGCTTGGCCGGGACAATCGTTCTGAACACTGAAGCTTTCTTT
TRBJ1-5 | TRBD1 | TRBV27 | once | CASSGGRQPQHF | TGTGCCAGCTCAGGGGGTCGGCAGCCCCAGCATTTT
TRBJ1-2 | . | TRBV4-1 | . | CASSQQGSPLYGYTF | TGCGCCAGCAGCCAACAGGGGTCCCCCCTCTATGGCTACACCTTC
TRBJ2-7 | TRBD1 | TRBV10-3 | . | CAISVLQGDEQYF | TGTGCCATCAGTGTTTTACAGGGGGACGAGCAGTACTTC
TRBJ2-3 | . | TRBV11-2 | . | CASSLVESYTQYF | TGTGCCAGCAGCTTAGTTGAGTCTTATACGCAGTATTTT
TRBJ2-1 | TRBD2 | TRBV15 | once | CATSRGTSGNNEQFF | TGTGCCACCAGCAGAGGGACTAGCGGTAACAATGAGCAGTTCTTC
TRBJ1-2 | . | TRBV7-8 | . | CASSPSPGLSGYTF | TGTGCCAGCAGCCCTTCACCCGGACTTAGCGGCTACACCTTC
TRBJ1-1 | . | TRBV7-9 | . | CASSFEENTEAFF | TGTGCCAGCAGCTTCGAGGAGAACACTGAAGCTTTCTTT
TRBJ1-2 | . | TRBV14 | . | CASSQDGGGGYTF | TGTGCCAGCAGCCAAGATGGCGGGGGTGGCTACACCTTC
TRBJ1-4 | TRBD1 | TRBV4-3 | . | CASSSSGTGGLRQEKLFF | TGCGCCAGCAGCTCTTCCGGGACAGGGGGCCTGAGACAGGAAAAACTGTTTTTT
TRBJ2-5 | TRBD2 | TRBV7-9 | once | CATNPGGRYETQYF | TGTGCCACCAACCCGGGAGGGCGGTATGAGACCCAGTACTTC
TRBJ2-7 | . | TRBV5-1 | . | CASSLDRDYEQYF | TGCGCCAGCAGCTTGGACCGGGACTACGAGCAGTACTTC
TRBJ2-2 | TRBD2 | TRBV29-1 | once | CSVPRTSGRAGELFF | TGCAGCGTCCCTAGGACTAGCGGGAGAGCCGGGGAGCTGTTTTTT
TRBJ2-1 | TRBD2 | TRBV9 | . | CASSLGLVSYNEQFF | TGTGCCAGCAGCCTAGGACTAGTCTCCTACAATGAGCAGTTCTTC
TRBJ2-1 | . | TRBV11-1 | . | CASSSRELGPYNEQFF | TGTGCCAGCAGCTCCCGGGAGCTAGGCCCCTACAATGAGCAGTTCTTC
TRBJ2-1 | . | TRBV7-2 | . | CASSLGSQGRPWFF | TGTGCCAGCAGCTTAGGGAGTCAGGGGCGTCCCTGGTTCTTC
TRBJ2-7 | TRBD1 | TRBV28 | . | CASRNAGQGSEQYF | TGTGCCAGCAGGAACGCGGGACAGGGATCCGAGCAGTACTTC
TRBJ2-6 | TRBD1 | TRBV29-1 | . | CSVDASGQANSGANVLTF | TGCAGCGTGGATGCCTCGGGACAGGCAAACTCTGGGGCCAACGTCCTGACTTTC
TRBJ2-7 | . | TRBV5-5 | . | CASSLVGGRNEQYF | TGTGCCAGCAGCTTGGTCGGGGGAAGGAACGAGCAGTACTTC
TRBJ2-1 | TRBD2 | TRBV2 | . | CASSAGTSEYNEQFF | TGTGCCAGCAGTGCCGGGACTAGCGAATACAATGAGCAGTTCTTC
TRBJ2-7 | . | TRBV7-2 | . | CASSLSDSHEQYF | TGTGCCAGCAGCTTAAGCGACAGCCACGAGCAGTACTTC
TRBJ1-5 | . | TRBV19 | . | CASSITKRLSNQPQHF | TGTGCCAGTAGTATAACAAAGAGGCTAAGCAATCAGCCCCAGCATTTT
TRBJ1-1 | TRBD1 | TRBV7-6 | . | CASSPGTGGDTEAFF | TGTGCCAGCAGCCCGGGGACAGGGGGTGACACTGAAGCTTTCTTT
TRBJ1-5 | . | TRBV27 | . | CASSLSFHNQPQHF | TGTGCCAGCAGTCTTAGCTTCCATAATCAGCCCCAGCATTTT
TRBJ2-1 | . | TRBV5-4 | . | CASPGEDRYNEQFF | TGTGCCTCGCCCGGGGAGGACCGTTACAATGAGCAGTTCTTC
TRBJ2-1 | . | TRBV20-1 | . | CSARSPTGQFF | TGCAGTGCTAGATCCCCCACAGGGCAGTTCTTC
TRBJ1-4 | . | TRBV25-1 | . | CASSESRGTNEKLFF | TGTGCCAGCAGTGAATCCCGGGGTACTAATGAAAAACTGTTTTTT
TRBJ1-2 | TRBD1 | TRBV9 | once | CASSAGGQGALYGYTF | TGTGCCAGCAGCGCAGGAGGGCAGGGGGCGTTATATGGCTACACCTTC
TRBJ1-4 | TRBD1 | TRBV5-6 | . | CASSSDRGLEKLFF | TGTGCCAGCAGTTCCGACAGGGGCCTCGAAAAACTGTTTTTT
TRBJ2-3 | TRBD2 | TRBV9 | . | CASSSTSGVTDTQYF | TGTGCCAGCAGCTCGACTAGCGGGGTTACAGATACGCAGTATTTT
TRBJ1-5 | . | TRBV27 | . | CASSDYAPDQYSNQPQHF | TGTGCCAGCAGTGACTATGCCCCCGACCAGTATAGCAATCAGCCCCAGCATTTT
TRBJ1-2 | TRBD1 | TRBV6-1 | . | CASSDSPGGNYGYTF | TGTGCCAGCAGTGATTCACCAGGGGGAAACTATGGCTACACCTTC
TRBJ1-2 | . | TRBV5-6 | . | CASSPGVSTGYTF | TGTGCCAGCAGCCCCGGAGTTTCGACTGGCTACACCTTC
TRBJ2-5 | TRBD2 | TRBV10-3 | . | CAIKGLAGETQYF | TGTGCCATCAAAGGACTAGCAGGGGAGACCCAGTACTTC
TRBJ2-2 | TRBD2 | TRBV7-3 | . | CASSLGLAGGTGELFF | TGTGCCAGCAGCTTAGGACTAGCGGGAGGCACCGGGGAGCTGTTTTTT
TRBJ2-3 | . | TRBV28 | . | CASSALWGEADTQYF | TGTGCCAGCAGCGCCCTATGGGGGGAGGCGGATACGCAGTATTTT
TRBJ1-3 | . | TRBV19 | once | CASSIAQTSGNTIYF | TGTGCCAGTAGTATTGCACAGACCTCTGGAAACACCATATATTTT
TRBJ2-5 | TRBD1 | TRBV4-1 | . | CASSLRDRSQETQYF | TGCGCCAGCAGCCTCCGGGACAGAAGTCAAGAGACCCAGTACTTC
TRBJ1-2 | TRBD1 | TRBV6-1 | . | CASTQSGQGGGYTF | TGTGCCAGCACCCAATCCGGACAGGGGGGTGGCTACACCTTC
TRBJ1-4 | . | TRBV18 | . | CASSPSSVEKLFF | TGTGCCAGCTCACCTTCTTCCGTTGAAAAACTGTTTTTT
TRBJ2-4 | TRBD2 | TRBV29-1 | . | CSVDDSEREGRNIQYF | TGCAGCGTCGATGACTCGGAGCGGGAGGGCCGCAACATTCAGTACTTC
TRBJ1-2 | TRBD1 | TRBV7-9 | . | CASSNFTGGDGYTF | TGTGCCAGCAGCAATTTCACAGGGGGCGATGGCTACACCTTC
TRBJ1-5 | . | TRBV28 | . | CASSSAVRGQPQHF | TGTGCCAGCAGTTCGGCGGTAAGGGGTCAGCCCCAGCATTTT
TRBJ2-5 | TRBD2 | TRBV10-3 | . | CAISPLSSGSETQYF | TGTGCCATCAGCCCACTCTCTAGCGGGAGTGAGACCCAGTACTTC
TRBJ2-2 | TRBD1 | TRBV19 | once | CASSIEGTGVTGELFF | TGTGCCAGTAGTATAGAGGGGACAGGGGTCACCGGGGAGCTGTTTTTT
TRBJ1-2 | . | TRBV4-1 | . | CASSGVNYGYTF | TGCGCCAGCTCGGGGGTTAACTATGGCTACACCTTC
TRBJ2-3 | TRBD2 | TRBV15 | . | CATSRVIAGADTQYF | TGTGCCACCAGCAGAGTAATAGCGGGAGCAGATACGCAGTATTTT
TRBJ1-2 | TRBD1 | TRBV9 | . | CASSNQGAFYGYTF | TGTGCCAGCAGCAACCAGGGGGCTTTCTATGGCTACACCTTC
TRBJ2-1 | TRBD2 | TRBV7-3 | . | CASSLIRLDGGNEQFF | TGTGCCAGCAGCTTAATTCGCCTAGACGGGGGGAATGAGCAGTTCTTC
TRBJ1-3 | . | TRBV30 | . | CAGDIGNTIYF | TGTGCCGGGGACATTGGAAACACCATATATTTT
TRBJ2-7 | TRBD1 | TRBV27 | few | CASSLVGTGIYEQYF | TGTGCCAGCAGTTTAGTTGGGACAGGGATCTACGAGCAGTACTTC
TRBJ1-1 | . | TRBV9 | . | CASSPGRQSNTEAFF | TGTGCCAGCAGCCCCGGTAGACAGAGTAACACTGAAGCTTTCTTT
TRBJ2-7 | . | TRBV6-6 | . | CASSYPPGSYEQYF | TGTGCCAGCAGTTACCCTCCGGGATCCTACGAGCAGTACTTC
TRBJ1-2 | . | TRBV7-8 | . | CASSLYEDLYYGYTF | TGTGCCAGCAGCTTATATGAGGATTTATACTATGGCTACACCTTC